This TCR beta chain originates from a study of human T cells and chemical hapten exposure. The sample's time point: healthy volunteer bleed at 6 weeks. RNA extraction used unfractionated whole blood as the source of total RNA. V lost 3 bases, J lost 6 bases, and 7 bases stayed unmatched. The CDR3 has 15 amino acids. Germline V gene data show CDR1 as SEHNR and CDR2 as FQNEAQ (reference sequence). TCRdb redid the calling of the RACE reads with MiXCR, one entry per CDR3 protein. Counted here are roughly 80,000 distinct CDR3 sequences, 7% to 9.5% occurring once; the ten biggest clones make up roughly 1.6%.

The chain has TRBV7-9 and TRBJ1-5; 8 nucleotides line up with TRBD1. Sequenced material: whole blood. The origin of this receptor is a female donor in good health. Some clones in this sample may be carry-over from other donors' samples. Here the CDR3 reads CASSFGQGGGQPQHF. Written as DNA, the CDR3 is TGTGCCAGCAGCTTCGGACAGGGTGGAGGTCAGCCCCAGCATTTT.